The clone carrying this TCR beta chain has ten or more counts. Its antigen is unidentified. This entry is derived from a study of T cells after yellow fever vaccination. Study-wide context: Where fractions had low cell numbers, libraries were prepared from them with the SMART-Seq v4 Ultra Low Input RNA kit. Study findings and constraints: Few clonotypes appeared in both CD4 and CD8 compartments. When the response was secondary, it was weaker but reached its peak faster, day 5 versus 15.

Generation of TCR cDNA used 5'RACE template switching (which added a universal primer site and UMIs). From the 5' RACE reads, TCRdb called clonotypes with MiXCR, one entry per CDR3 protein. The repertoire has about 230,000 distinct CDR3 sequences, 6.5% to 7.5% of them found once; the top ten carry roughly 1%. In germline, CDR1 is DFQATT, CDR2 SNEGSKA (reference sequence). This CDR3 is 14 amino acids long. J gave up 4 bases and V 3 bases, and 5 bases lay outside the gene matches. The sample in question was CD4+ T cells sorted from PBMCs, obtained on the day of the yellow fever booster vaccination. This receptor was obtained from a man aged 25-45 years who received the YFV17D yellow fever vaccine. The chain couples TRBV20-1 to TRBJ2-3, with 9 bases aligning to TRBD2. The CDR3 protein is CSASLAGAPDTQYF. The DNA for the CDR3 is TGCAGTGCTAGCTTAGCGGGAGCCCCAGATACGCAGTATTTT.